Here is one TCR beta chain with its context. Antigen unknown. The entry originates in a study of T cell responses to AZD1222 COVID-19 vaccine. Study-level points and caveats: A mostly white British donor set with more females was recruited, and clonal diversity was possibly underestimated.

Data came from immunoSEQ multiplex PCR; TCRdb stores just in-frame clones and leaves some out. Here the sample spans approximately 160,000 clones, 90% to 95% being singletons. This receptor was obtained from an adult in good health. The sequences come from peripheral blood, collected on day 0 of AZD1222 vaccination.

In DNA form, the CDR3 reads TGCGCCAGCAGCCTAAGGACGGATACCTACGAGCAGTACTTC. Translated, it gives CASSLRTDTYEQYF. The V call is TRBV4-1, the J call TRBJ2-7; D ambiguous. The CDR3 contains 14 residues. Trimming shortened V by 4 bases and J by 2 bases, and 12 bases separated the two germline ends. Germline V gives CDR1 MGHRA, CDR2 YSYEKL.